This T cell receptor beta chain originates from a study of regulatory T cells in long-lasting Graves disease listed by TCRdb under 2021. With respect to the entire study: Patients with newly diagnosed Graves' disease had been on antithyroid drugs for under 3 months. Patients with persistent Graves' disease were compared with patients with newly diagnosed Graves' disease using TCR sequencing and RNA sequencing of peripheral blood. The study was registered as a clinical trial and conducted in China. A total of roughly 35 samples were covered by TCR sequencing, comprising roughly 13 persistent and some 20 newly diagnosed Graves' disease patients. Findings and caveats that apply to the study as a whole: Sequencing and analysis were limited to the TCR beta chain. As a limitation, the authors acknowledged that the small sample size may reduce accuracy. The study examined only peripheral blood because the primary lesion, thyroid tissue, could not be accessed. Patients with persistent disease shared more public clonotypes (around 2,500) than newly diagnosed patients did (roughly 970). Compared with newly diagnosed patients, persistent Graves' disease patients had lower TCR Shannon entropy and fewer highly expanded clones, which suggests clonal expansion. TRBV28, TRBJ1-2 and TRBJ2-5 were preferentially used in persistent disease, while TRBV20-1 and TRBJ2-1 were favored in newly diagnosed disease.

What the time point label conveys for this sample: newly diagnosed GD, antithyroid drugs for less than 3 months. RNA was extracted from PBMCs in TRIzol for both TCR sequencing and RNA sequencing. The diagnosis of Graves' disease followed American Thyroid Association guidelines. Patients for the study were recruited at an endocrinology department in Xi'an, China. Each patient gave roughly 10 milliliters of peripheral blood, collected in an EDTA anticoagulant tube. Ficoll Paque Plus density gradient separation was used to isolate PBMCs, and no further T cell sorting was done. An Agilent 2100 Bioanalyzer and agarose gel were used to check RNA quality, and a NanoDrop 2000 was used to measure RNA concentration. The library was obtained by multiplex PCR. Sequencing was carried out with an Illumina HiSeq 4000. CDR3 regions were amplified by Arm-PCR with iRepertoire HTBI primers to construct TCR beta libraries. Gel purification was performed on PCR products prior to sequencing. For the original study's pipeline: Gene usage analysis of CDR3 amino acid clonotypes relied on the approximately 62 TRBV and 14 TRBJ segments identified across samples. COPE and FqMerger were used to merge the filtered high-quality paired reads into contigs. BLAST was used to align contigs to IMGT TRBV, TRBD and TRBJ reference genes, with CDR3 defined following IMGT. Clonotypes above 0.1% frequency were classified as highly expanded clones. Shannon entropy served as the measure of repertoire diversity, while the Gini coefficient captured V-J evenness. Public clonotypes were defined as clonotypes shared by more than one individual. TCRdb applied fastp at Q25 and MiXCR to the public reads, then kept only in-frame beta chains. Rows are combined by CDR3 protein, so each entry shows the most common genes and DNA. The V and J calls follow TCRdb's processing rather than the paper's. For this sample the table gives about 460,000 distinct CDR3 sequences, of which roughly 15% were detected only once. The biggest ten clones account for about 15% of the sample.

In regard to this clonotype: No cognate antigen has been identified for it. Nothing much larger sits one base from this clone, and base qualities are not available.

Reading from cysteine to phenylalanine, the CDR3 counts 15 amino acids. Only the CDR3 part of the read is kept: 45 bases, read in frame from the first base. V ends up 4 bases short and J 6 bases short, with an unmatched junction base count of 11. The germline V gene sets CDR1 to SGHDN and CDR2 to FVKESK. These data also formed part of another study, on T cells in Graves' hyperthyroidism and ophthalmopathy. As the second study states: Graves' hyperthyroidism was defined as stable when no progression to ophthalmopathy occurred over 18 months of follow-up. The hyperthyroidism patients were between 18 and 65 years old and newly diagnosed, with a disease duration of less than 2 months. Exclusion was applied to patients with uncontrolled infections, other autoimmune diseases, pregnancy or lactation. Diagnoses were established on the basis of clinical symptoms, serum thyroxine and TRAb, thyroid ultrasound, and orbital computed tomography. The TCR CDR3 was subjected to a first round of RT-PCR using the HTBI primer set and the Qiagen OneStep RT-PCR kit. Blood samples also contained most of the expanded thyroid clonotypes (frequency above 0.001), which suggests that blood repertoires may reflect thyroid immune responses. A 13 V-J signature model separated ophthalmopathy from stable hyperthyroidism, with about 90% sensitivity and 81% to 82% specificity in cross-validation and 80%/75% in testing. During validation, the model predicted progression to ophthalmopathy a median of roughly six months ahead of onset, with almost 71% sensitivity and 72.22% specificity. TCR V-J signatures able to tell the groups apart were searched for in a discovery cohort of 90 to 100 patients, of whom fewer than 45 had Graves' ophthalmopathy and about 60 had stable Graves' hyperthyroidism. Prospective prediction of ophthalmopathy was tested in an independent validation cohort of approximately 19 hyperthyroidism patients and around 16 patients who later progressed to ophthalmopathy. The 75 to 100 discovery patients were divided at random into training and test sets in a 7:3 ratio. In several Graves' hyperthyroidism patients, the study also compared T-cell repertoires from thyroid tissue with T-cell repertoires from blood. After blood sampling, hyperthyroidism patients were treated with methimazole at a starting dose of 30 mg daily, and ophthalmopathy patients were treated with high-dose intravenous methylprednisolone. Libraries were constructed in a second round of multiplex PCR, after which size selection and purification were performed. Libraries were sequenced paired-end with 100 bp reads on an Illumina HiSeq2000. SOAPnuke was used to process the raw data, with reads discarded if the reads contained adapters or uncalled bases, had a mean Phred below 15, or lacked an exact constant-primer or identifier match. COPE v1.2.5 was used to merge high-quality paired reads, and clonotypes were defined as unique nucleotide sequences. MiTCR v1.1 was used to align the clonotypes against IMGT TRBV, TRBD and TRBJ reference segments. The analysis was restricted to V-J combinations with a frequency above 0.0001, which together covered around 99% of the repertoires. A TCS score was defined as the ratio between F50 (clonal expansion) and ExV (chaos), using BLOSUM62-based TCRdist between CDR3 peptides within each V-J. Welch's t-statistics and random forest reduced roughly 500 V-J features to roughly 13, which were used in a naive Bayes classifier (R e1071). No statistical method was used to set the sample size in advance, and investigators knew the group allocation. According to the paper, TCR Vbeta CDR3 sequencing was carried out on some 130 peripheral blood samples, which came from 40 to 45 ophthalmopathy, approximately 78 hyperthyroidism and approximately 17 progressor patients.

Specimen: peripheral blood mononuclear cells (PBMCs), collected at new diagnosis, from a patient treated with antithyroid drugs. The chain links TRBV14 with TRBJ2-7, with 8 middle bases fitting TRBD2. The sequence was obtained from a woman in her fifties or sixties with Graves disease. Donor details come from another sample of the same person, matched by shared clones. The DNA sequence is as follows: TGTGCCAGCAGCCTTGATGTAGCGGGACCCCTCGAGCAGTACTTC. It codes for CASSLDVAGPLEQYF.